Each of the 21 T cell receptor beta chains below was sequenced from the same sample in a study of radiotherapy plus CTLA-4 blockade in lung cancer. The protocol was immunoSEQ multiplex PCR, while the TCRdb copy is restricted to in-frame clones and leaves out a portion. The sample yields about 38,000 clones, about 68% seen once. Specimen: peripheral blood, collected from a patient treated with radiotherapy plus ipilimumab. The receptors here all came from a human donor with non-small cell lung cancer who had stable disease on radiotherapy plus ipilimumab.

The J gene is TRBJ1-5, the V gene TRBV19; TRBD1 matches at 9 bases. The V segment lost 2 bases and the J segment 7 bases; nucleotides outside the gene matches: 6. Germline CDR1 is LNHDA and CDR2 is SQIVND (reference sequence). The length of the CDR3 is 15 residues. DNA for the CDR3: TGTGCCAGTAGTATATCGGGGGACAGGGCACAGCCCCAGCATTTT. Protein: CASSISGDRAQPQHF.

The chain carries TRBV5-4 and TRBJ1-6; D ambiguous. Germline V CDR1 and CDR2: SGHNT, YYREEE (reference sequence). The CDR3 runs to 12 residues. V dropped 1 base and J dropped 8 bases, with 4 bases sitting between them. The DNA of the CDR3 is TGTGCCAGCAGCTTGATGGATTCACCCCTCCACTTT. This gives the protein CASSLMDSPLHF.

This clone was counted a few times. The chain recombines TRBV5-1 with TRBJ1-1; unclear D gene. CDR3 length equals 13 residues. Germline CDR1 and CDR2: SGHRS and YFSETQ. V was pared by 1 base and J by 0 bases, with 4 bases between. The CDR3 is CASSLNMNTEAFF. Here the CDR3 DNA reads TGCGCCAGCAGCTTGAACATGAACACTGAAGCTTTCTTT.

V is TRBV19 and J is TRBJ2-3; 9 bases are a match to TRBD2. CDR3 length: 15 residues. Germline CDR1 is LNHDA and CDR2 is SQIVND (reference sequence). Germline trimming cut 2 bases from V and 7 bases from J; bases unmatched to any gene: 7. This chain's CDR3 is CASSIKTSGMNTQYF. CDR3 in DNA: TGTGCCAGTAGTATAAAGACTAGCGGTATGAATACGCAGTATTTT.

The chain is built from TRBV19 and TRBJ2-7; 9 positions agree with TRBD1. The V segment lost 7 bases and the J segment 2 bases; nucleotides outside the gene matches: 9. CDR1 and CDR2 from the germline V gene are LNHDA and SQIVND (reference sequence). This CDR3 is 15 amino acids long. CDR3: CASKDPGQGTYEQYF. The CDR3 DNA follows: TGTGCCAGTAAAGACCCGGGACAGGGCACCTACGAGCAGTACTTC.

The chain combines TRBV5-6 with TRBJ1-1; D unresolved. This CDR3 is built from 15 residues. The V end lost 0 bases, the J end lost 1 base, and 10 bases lay between the germline ends. CDR1 SGHDT and CDR2 YYEEEE come from the germline V gene. The CDR3 DNA reads as TGTGCCAGCAGCTTGGAGGCACGATCGAACACTGAAGCTTTCTTT. Translated: CASSLEARSNTEAFF.

In DNA, the CDR3 is TGCGCCAGCAGCTCGGGACAGGTCCTGAACACTGAAGCTTTCTTT. Protein: CASSSGQVLNTEAFF. The J gene is TRBJ1-1, the V gene TRBV5-1; TRBD1 matches at 8 bases. This CDR3 comprises 15 residues. V was clipped by 3 bases and J by 0 bases; unmatched bases: 4. From germline, CDR1 is SGHRS and CDR2 YFSETQ.

The chain is built from TRBV6-5 and TRBJ1-1; D is perhaps TRBD1 (6 bases). V was shortened by 8 bases and J by 6 bases, with 16 bases between the two germline ends. The CDR3 sequence is 13 residues long. Germline CDR1 reads MNHEY; CDR2 reads SVGAGI. The CDR3 protein is CASGYRAIPEAFF. In DNA form, the CDR3 reads TGTGCCAGCGGGTACAGGGCGATCCCTGAAGCTTTCTTT.

The genes are TRBV5-8 and TRBJ2-7; the match to TRBD2 covers 12 bases. The CDR3 consists of 16 residues. In germline, CDR1 is SGHTS, CDR2 YDEGEE. The ends lost 4 bases at V and 4 bases at J; junction bases unmatched: 9. The CDR3 spells CASSQWTSGTFYEQYF. CDR3 in DNA: TGTGCCAGCAGCCAATGGACTAGCGGGACATTTTACGAGCAGTACTTC.

This clone was detected a few times. This chain links TRBV10-1 with TRBJ2-7, with 9 bases fitting TRBD1. From germline, CDR1 is WNHNN and CDR2 SYGVQD (reference sequence). This CDR3 region has 15 residues. The trim removed 0 bases at V and 2 bases at J, leaving 2 bases unmatched. The CDR3 is CASSESRQGAYEQYF. The CDR3 DNA follows: TGCGCCAGCAGTGAGTCGAGACAGGGGGCCTACGAGCAGTACTTC.

This clone occurred a few times. The chain joins TRBV7-2 to TRBJ2-1; D may be TRBD2 (5 bases). Trimming left V 2 bases short and J 0 bases short, with 14 bases between. Germline V gene data show CDR1 as SGHTA and CDR2 as FQGNSA. CDR3 size: 17 residues. The CDR3 bases are TGTGCCAGCAGCTTACTTGTGAGAGGGAGCTCCTACAATGAGCAGTTCTTC. It codes for CASSLLVRGSSYNEQFF.

The chain is built from TRBV5-3 and TRBJ2-2, with D perhaps TRBD1 or TRBD2 (5 bases each). TRBV5-3 is sorted into the ORF group, with uncertain function. V was shortened by 2 bases and J by 4 bases, with 21 bases between the two germline ends. CDR3 length: 18 amino acids. CDR3 in DNA: TGTGCCAGAAGCTTCCCGAGGGTATGGGGGTGGGCCACCGGGGAGCTGTTTTTT. Amino acid sequence: CARSFPRVWGWATGELFF.

This sequence joins TRBV6-5 and TRBJ1-3, with D unresolved. Germline CDR1 MNHEY, CDR2 SVGAGI. With 6 bases removed from V and 4 bases from J, the gap between germline ends came to 7 bases. The CDR3 loop spans 12 amino acids. CDR3 amino acids: CASSRGGNTIYF. The CDR3 region has the DNA TGTGCCAGCAGCCGGGGAGGAAACACCATATATTTT.

There are a few counts of this clone. The chain is built from TRBV27 and TRBJ1-2; TRBD1 matches 8 bases. The CDR3 has 17 residues. Germline-derived CDR1 and CDR2 are MNHEY and SMNVEV (reference sequence). Germline trimming cut 6 bases from V and 4 bases from J; bases unmatched to any gene: 16. CDR3 loop: CASSPLPTGANAYGYTF. For the CDR3, the DNA is TGTGCCAGCAGCCCATTACCGACAGGGGCTAACGCCTATGGCTACACCTTC.

The V and J genes are TRBV5-1 and TRBJ1-2; D perhaps matches TRBD1 (5 bases). The germline CDR1 and CDR2 sequences are SGHRS and YFSETQ. The CDR3 runs 14 residues. V lost 4 bases and J 8 bases, leaving 18 bases between the germline ends. CDR3 residues: CASSQGGALGGYTF. The CDR3 bases are TGCGCCAGCAGCCAGGGTGGGGCTTTGGGCGGCTACACCTTC.

V and J are TRBV6-6 and TRBJ2-3; D might be TRBD1 (6 bases). Per the germline V gene, CDR1 is MNHNY and CDR2 is SVGAGI (reference sequence). V lost 11 bases and J 3 bases, leaving 24 bases between the germline ends. The CDR3 covers 16 residues. In nucleotides, the CDR3 is TGTGCCTGTTATGACTGGGGCACAGGGAAAACAGATACGCAGTATTTT. This codes for CACYDWGTGKTDTQYF.

CDR3 region: CASSPGTANTGELFF. CDR3 DNA: TGTGCCAGCTCACCAGGGACAGCGAACACCGGGGAGCTGTTTTTT. This chain links TRBV18 with TRBJ2-2; TRBD1 aligns across 7 bases. The germline V gene has CDR1 KGHSH and CDR2 LQKENI. V shed 2 bases, J shed 0 bases, and the junction held 0 bases outside the gene matches. This CDR3 has 15 amino acids.

The V call is TRBV5-4, the J call TRBJ2-1, with 12 bases lining up with TRBD2. The J segment lost 2 bases and the V segment lost 4 bases, leaving 4 bases of the junction unmatched. The germline V gene has CDR1 SGHNT and CDR2 YYREEE (reference sequence). The CDR3 sequence is 16 residues long. The CDR3, as DNA: TGTGCCAGCAGCCCTAGACTAGCGGGGGCCTACAATGAGCAGTTCTTC. It translates to CASSPRLAGAYNEQFF.

This clone was recorded a few times. Other DNA sequences of this sample code for an identical CDR3. The V and J genes are TRBV9 and TRBJ1-1, with 9 nucleotides matching TRBD1. J was trimmed by 5 bases and V by 2 bases; bases with no gene match: 7. Germline CDR1 SGDLS, CDR2 YYNGEE. The CDR3 totals 15 residues. CDR3 in amino acids: CASSVLGQGNTEAFF. CDR3 sequence (DNA): TGTGCCAGCAGCGTCCTCGGACAGGGGAATACTGAAGCTTTCTTT.

This clone was detected only a few times. V is TRBV19 and J is TRBJ2-7, with unresolved D. Trimming shortened V by 5 bases and J by 0 bases, and 5 bases separated the two germline ends. This CDR3 contains 12 residues. From germline, CDR1 is LNHDA and CDR2 SQIVND (reference sequence). CDR3 DNA: TGTGCCAGTAGTCCGGCCTCCTACGAGCAGTACTTC. It yields the protein CASSPASYEQYF.

Only a few counts were recorded for this clone. This sequence joins TRBV18 and TRBJ1-1; D call uncertain. This CDR3 region has 12 residues. Between the trimmed V and J ends, which lost 5 bases and 8 bases, there was a span of 12 bases. Germline CDR1 is KGHSH and CDR2 is LQKENI. CDR3 residues: CASSVSGVEAFF. For the CDR3, the DNA is TGTGCCAGCTCAGTTTCAGGTGTAGAAGCTTTCTTT.